Described below is a single T cell receptor (beta chain) sequence and its context. Antigen: not known. Trimming removed 1 base from V and 2 bases from J, with 12 bases in between. The CDR3 is 17 residues long. Per the germline V gene, CDR1 is KGHSH and CDR2 is LQKENI. Method: immunoSEQ multiplex PCR; TCRdb's copy keeps in-frame clones and lacks some. The repertoire holds over 400,000 clones, with 81% as singletons. All donors were healthy HIV-negative adults lacking recent acute infections or vaccinations. Everyone who donated was a Caucasian adult who lived in Nashville, Tennessee. The sample comes from a study of shared clonotypes between healthy human individuals. General study points: The low donor count limited represented genetic and exposure-history diversity.

The TCR comes from a woman aged 40 to 55 in good health. Some clones in this sample may be carry-over from other donors' samples. Sequencing input: PBMCs. The rearrangement links TRBV18 to TRBJ2-6, with D unclear. CDR3 in amino acids: CASSPLIVRAGANVLTF. CDR3 sequence (DNA): TGTGCCAGCTCACCACTGATCGTCCGGGCTGGGGCCAACGTCCTGACTTTC.